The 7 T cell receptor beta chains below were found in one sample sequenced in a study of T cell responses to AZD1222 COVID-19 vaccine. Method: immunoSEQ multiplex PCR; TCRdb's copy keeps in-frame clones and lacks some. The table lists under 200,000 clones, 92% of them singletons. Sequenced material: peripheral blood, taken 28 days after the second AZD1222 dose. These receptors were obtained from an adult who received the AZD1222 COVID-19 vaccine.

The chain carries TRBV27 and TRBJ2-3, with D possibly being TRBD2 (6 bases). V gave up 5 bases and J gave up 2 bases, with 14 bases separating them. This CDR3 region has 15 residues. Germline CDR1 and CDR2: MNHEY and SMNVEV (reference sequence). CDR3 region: CASSPSAGLTDTQYF. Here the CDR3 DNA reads TGTGCCAGCAGTCCCTCAGCGGGTCTCACAGATACGCAGTATTTT.

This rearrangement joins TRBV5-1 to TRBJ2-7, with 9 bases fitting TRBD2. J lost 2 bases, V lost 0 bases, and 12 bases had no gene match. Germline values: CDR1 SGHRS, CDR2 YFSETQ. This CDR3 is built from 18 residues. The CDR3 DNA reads TGCGCCAGCAGCTTGGCCCTCTCTACGAGCGGGAGGCCCTACGAGCAGTACTTC. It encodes CASSLALSTSGRPYEQYF.

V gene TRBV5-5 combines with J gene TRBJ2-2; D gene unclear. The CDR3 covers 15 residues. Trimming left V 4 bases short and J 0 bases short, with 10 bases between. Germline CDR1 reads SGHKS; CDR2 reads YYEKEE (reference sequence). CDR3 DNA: TGTGCCAGCAGCCGCACCTATACGAACACCGGGGAGCTGTTTTTT. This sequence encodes CASSRTYTNTGELFF.

CDR3 sequence reads: CASRGQGANEQYF. The CDR3 nucleotides read TGCGCCAGCCGGGGACAGGGGGCCAACGAGCAGTACTTC. The J gene is TRBJ2-7, the V gene TRBV10-2; TRBD1 matches at 12 bases. Trimming removed 8 bases from V and 5 bases from J; junction bases left unmatched: 4. Germline lookup yields CDR1 WSHSY and CDR2 SAAADI. The CDR3 spans 13 residues.

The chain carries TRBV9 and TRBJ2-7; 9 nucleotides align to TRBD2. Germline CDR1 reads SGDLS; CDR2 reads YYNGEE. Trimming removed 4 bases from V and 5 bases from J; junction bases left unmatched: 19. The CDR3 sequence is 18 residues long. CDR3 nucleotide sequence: TGTGCCAGCAGCCCCATCGTGGGGCGGGGGGGTTTAAAGAACGAGCAGTACTTC. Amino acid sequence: CASSPIVGRGGLKNEQYF.

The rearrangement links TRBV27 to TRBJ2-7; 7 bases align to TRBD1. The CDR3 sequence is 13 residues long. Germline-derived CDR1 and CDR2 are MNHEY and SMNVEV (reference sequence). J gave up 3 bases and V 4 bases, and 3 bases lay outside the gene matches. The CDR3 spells CASSSPGGYEQYF. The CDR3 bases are TGTGCCAGCAGTTCACCAGGGGGCTACGAGCAGTACTTC.

CDR3 sequence: CASSFGGGNEKLFF. CDR3 bases: TGTGCCAGCAGTTTCGGCGGGGGCAATGAAAAACTGTTTTTT. The J gene is TRBJ1-4, the V gene TRBV27, with D possibly TRBD1 on 6 matching bases. Trimming stripped 3 bases from V and 5 bases from J, with 10 bases between. Per the germline V gene, CDR1 is MNHEY and CDR2 is SMNVEV (reference sequence). This CDR3 has 14 amino acids.